The 31 T cell receptor beta chains listed next were all sequenced from one sample in a study of shared clonotypes between healthy human individuals. This table comes from immunoSEQ multiplex PCR, and its TCRdb copy is limited to in-frame clones, with some not included. The sample lists approximately 710,000 clones, around 91% occurring once. Specimen: memory CD8+ T cells from PBMCs. Subset described: CD45RO+ cells pooled with CCR7-negative TemRA cells. These receptor sequences come from a man between 18 and 35 years old in good health. Some clones in this sample may be carry-over from other donors' samples.

This clone was recorded only once. The chain is built from TRBV28 and TRBJ1-2; no clear D gene. Germline V gene data show CDR1 as MDHEN and CDR2 as SYDVKM. This CDR3 contains 15 residues. V dropped 6 bases and J dropped 8 bases, with 22 bases sitting between them. The DNA of the CDR3 is TGTGCCAGCAGCGACACCTACGGGTCCCAGTGGGGCTACACCTTC. Its protein is CASSDTYGSQWGYTF.

V and J are TRBV15 and TRBJ1-4; D call uncertain. The V end lost 4 bases, the J end lost 0 bases, and 15 bases lay between the germline ends. The CDR3 sequence is 17 residues long. Germline assignment: CDR1 LNHNV and CDR2 YYDKDF (reference sequence). The CDR3 DNA reads TGTGCCACCAGCACCCGACTGAACCCAACAACTAATGAAAAACTGTTTTTT. It encodes CATSTRLNPTTNEKLFF.

The gene calls are TRBV13 and TRBJ2-1, with 9 bases lining up with TRBD2. The trim removed 5 bases at V and 3 bases at J, leaving 8 bases unmatched. Germline CDR1 reads PRHDT; CDR2 reads FYEKMQ (reference sequence). CDR3 length equals 16 residues. DNA for the CDR3: TGTGCCAGCAGCCCTCAGGGACTAGCATTCTACAATGAGCAGTTCTTC. Translated, it gives CASSPQGLAFYNEQFF.

Worth noting for this clone: A much larger clone lies a single base off, so this may be a read error. The CDR3 region is CASTSDRTSSYGYTF. In nucleotides, the CDR3 is TGCGCCAGCACCTCAGACAGAACGTCTAGCTATGGCTACACCTTC. The J gene is TRBJ1-2, the V gene TRBV5-1; TRBD1 is a possible D gene (5 bases). Germline-derived CDR1 and CDR2 are SGHRS and YFSETQ. CDR3 size: 15 residues. V lost 6 bases, J lost 4 bases, and 19 bases lay in between.

In this sample, this clone turned up a few times. The chain joins TRBV4-1 to TRBJ2-3; no firm D call. Germline V gene data show CDR1 as MGHRA and CDR2 as YSYEKL. The germline V and J ends were trimmed by 1 base and 6 bases, with 5 bases remaining between them. The CDR3 totals 12 residues. The CDR3 region is CASSQVLDTQYF. The CDR3 nucleotides are TGCGCCAGCAGCCAAGTGCTCGATACGCAGTATTTT.

Of note for this clone: A far larger clone lies a single base away; this is likely a read error. At the DNA level, this CDR3 is encoded by other sequences in the same sample as well. This chain uses TRBV7-3 with TRBJ2-5; unclear D gene. Germline CDR1 reads SGHTA; CDR2 reads FQGTGA. This CDR3 is 15 amino acids long. V lost 4 bases and J 7 bases, leaving 19 bases between the germline ends. CDR3 protein: CASSSPRDSTSTQYF. The CDR3 DNA sequence: TGTGCCAGCAGCTCGCCGCGAGACTCCACTTCGACCCAGTACTTC.

The rearrangement links TRBV5-6 to TRBJ2-1; 13 positions agree with TRBD2. In germline, CDR1 is SGHDT, CDR2 YYEEEE. The ends lost 3 bases at V and 8 bases at J; junction bases unmatched: 14. The CDR3 is 18 amino acids. CDR3 DNA sequence: TGTGCCAGCAGCTCCACTTTAATGGGACTAGCGGGAATCTATGAGCAGTTCTTC. Translated: CASSSTLMGLAGIYEQFF. The whole variable domain, remainder taken from reference TRBV5-6 and TRBJ2-1, is DAGVTQSPTHLIKTRGQQVTLRCSPKSGHDTVSWYQQALGQGPQFIFQYYEEEERQRGNFPDRFSGHQFPNYSSELNVNALLLGDSALYLCASSSTLMGLAGIYEQFFGPGTRLTVL.

The V and J genes are TRBV2 and TRBJ2-7; D is perhaps TRBD2 (5 bases). V dropped 7 bases and J dropped 3 bases, with 10 bases sitting between them. This CDR3 spans 12 amino acids. Germline V CDR1 and CDR2: SNHLY, FYNNEI. As DNA, the CDR3 is TGTGCCAGCAATTGGGAGTACTACGAGCAGTACTTC. It codes for CASNWEYYEQYF.

The chain joins TRBV7-3 to TRBJ1-1, with a weak D call TRBD1 (5 bases). V lost 7 bases and J lost 12, with 21 bases in between. The length of the CDR3 is 13 residues. CDR1 is SGHTA and CDR2 is FQGTGA in the germline V gene. Written as DNA, the CDR3 is TGTGCCAGCACCTCTCTCGGGGGTCGGCCACCTTTCTTT. This encodes CASTSLGGRPPFF.

CDR3 in DNA: TGTGCCAGCAGATATACAGTTCAAGAGACCCAGTACTTC. This codes for CASRYTVQETQYF. This chain links TRBV5-5 with TRBJ2-5, with D uncertain. The germline V gene has CDR1 SGHKS and CDR2 YYEKEE (reference sequence). The germline V and J ends were trimmed by 5 bases and 2 bases, with 10 bases remaining between them. This CDR3 has 13 residues.

A single count supports this clone. J is TRBJ2-3 and V is TRBV11-3; possible D gene TRBD2, 5 bases. The CDR3 totals 19 residues. CDR1 and CDR2 from the germline V gene are SGHNT and YENEEA. The germline V and J ends were trimmed by 1 base and 1 base, with 21 bases remaining between them. The chain's CDR3 is CASSLVCGENSFGTDTQYF. The CDR3 DNA reads as TGTGCCAGCAGCTTAGTTTGTGGGGAGAACTCCTTCGGCACAGATACGCAGTATTTT. The complete variable domain, with remaining parts taken from reference TRBV11-3 and TRBJ2-3, reads EAGVVQSPRYKIIEKKQPVAFWCNPISGHNTLYWYLQNLGQGPELLIRYENEEAVDDSQLPKDRFSAERLKGVDSTLKIQPAELGDSAVYLCASSLVCGENSFGTDTQYFGPGTRLTVL.

V is TRBV19 and J is TRBJ2-2; 12 nucleotides agree with TRBD2. The germline V gene has CDR1 LNHDA and CDR2 SQIVND (reference sequence). The CDR3 is made up of 18 amino acids. After removal of 7 bases from V and 6 bases from J, the junction contained 15 bases not matched to a gene. Here the CDR3 reads CASTSMASGRASPGELFF. The CDR3 region has the DNA TGTGCCAGTACCTCCATGGCTAGCGGGAGGGCTTCTCCCGGGGAGCTGTTTTTT. The entire variable domain, with the rest obtained from reference TRBV19 and TRBJ2-2, is as follows: DGGITQSPKYLFRKEGQNVTLSCEQNLNHDAMYWYRQDPGQGLRLIYYSQIVNDFQKGDIAEGYSVSREKKESFPLTVTSAQKNPTAFYLCASTSMASGRASPGELFFGEGSRLTVL.

For the CDR3, the DNA is TGCGCCAGCAGCTTGGGGCAGGATAGCACAGATACGCAGTATTTT. Translated: CASSLGQDSTDTQYF. The V call is TRBV5-1, the J call TRBJ2-3; D uncertain. This CDR3 spans 15 amino acids. V was cut by 0 bases and J by 0 bases, with 8 bases left in between. CDR1 SGHRS and CDR2 YFSETQ come from the germline V gene.

The chain joins TRBV4-1 to TRBJ2-6; 7 nucleotides line up with TRBD1. The CDR3 consists of 17 residues. Germline CDR1 MGHRA, CDR2 YSYEKL. Trimming at V came to 4 bases and at J to 2 bases, leaving 8 bases not matched to a gene. The CDR3 sequence: CASSLRQGEPGANVLTF. CDR3 nucleotide sequence: TGCGCCAGCAGCCTCCGACAGGGAGAACCTGGGGCCAACGTCCTGACTTTC.

This chain uses TRBV7-3 with TRBJ2-3, with TRBD2 as a possible D gene (5 bases). Germline values: CDR1 SGHTA, CDR2 FQGTGA. V was cut by 4 bases and J by 0 bases, with 14 bases left in between. The CDR3 consists of 16 residues. CDR3: CASSSIGLTSTDTQYF. CDR3 DNA sequence: TGTGCCAGCAGCTCAATCGGACTGACTAGCACAGATACGCAGTATTTT.

The chain employs TRBV28 and TRBJ1-2, with 8 bases identical to TRBD1. CDR1 and CDR2 from the germline V gene are MDHEN and SYDVKM. The CDR3 runs to 16 residues. J lost 7 bases, V lost 7 bases, and 17 bases had no gene match. This CDR3 reads CASTPVRNRGLGGYTF. CDR3 DNA: TGTGCCAGCACACCCGTCCGTAACAGGGGGTTGGGTGGCTACACCTTC.

This sequence joins TRBV14 and TRBJ2-2; 7 bases match TRBD2. With V trimmed by 3 bases and J by 1 base, 11 bases remained unmatched. This CDR3 spans 18 amino acids. Germline CDR1 is SGHDN and CDR2 is FVKESK. The CDR3 spells CASSQEWVAGLNTGELFF. DNA of the CDR3: TGTGCCAGCAGCCAGGAGTGGGTAGCGGGCCTGAACACCGGGGAGCTGTTTTTT.

The V gene is TRBV9, the J gene TRBJ2-5, with TRBD1 matching 7 bases. Germline CDR1 SGDLS, CDR2 YYNGEE. The length of the CDR3 is 14 residues. V was clipped by 1 base and J by 7 bases; unmatched bases: 7. CDR3 coding DNA: TGTGCCAGCAGCGTACGCTACAGGGGTGGGACCCAGTACTTC. This sequence encodes CASSVRYRGGTQYF.

This chain uses TRBV6-1 with TRBJ2-1; tentative D call: TRBD1 (6 bases). V was pared by 3 bases and J by 9 bases, with 21 bases between. In germline, CDR1 is MNHNS, CDR2 SASEGT. The CDR3 loop spans 16 amino acids. This chain's CDR3 is CASSDLGARTRGEQFF. CDR3 DNA: TGTGCCAGCAGTGATCTGGGGGCCCGGACCCGTGGTGAGCAGTTCTTC.

The chain joins TRBV28 to TRBJ1-2; 7 bases fit TRBD1. V shed 6 bases and J 5 bases; nucleotides not matched to a gene: 9. CDR3 length: 14 amino acids. The germline V gene has CDR1 MDHEN and CDR2 SYDVKM. The DNA of the CDR3 is TGTGCCAGCAGGCGAACCGGGACAGCGTATGGCTACACCTTC. Translation: CASRRTGTAYGYTF.

This clone was detected only once. The chain uses TRBV4-3 and TRBJ2-1; the D gene is possibly TRBD2 (6 bases). Trimming stripped 0 bases from V and 4 bases from J, with 13 bases between. CDR3 size: 16 residues. Germline-derived CDR1 and CDR2 are LGHNA and YSLEER. CDR3 nucleotides: TGCGCCAGCAGCCAAGATAGTAGCGGAGTTTACAATGAGCAGTTCTTC. Its protein is CASSQDSSGVYNEQFF.

This sequence joins TRBV30 and TRBJ2-5, with a possible D match to TRBD1 (7 bases). The J call may be incorrect, as the DNA end agrees better with TRBJ2-7. The CDR3 spans 17 residues. The germline CDR1 and CDR2 sequences are GTSNPN and SVGIG (reference sequence). As DNA, the CDR3 is TGTGCCTGGAGAAACGGGACAGCTCCCCTTGGGAGGCACGAGCAGTACTTC. Translated: CAWRNGTAPLGRHEQYF.

The chain joins TRBV5-1 to TRBJ2-7; D is uncertain. Per germline, CDR1 SGHRS and CDR2 YFSETQ. The CDR3 totals 14 residues. V was pared by 2 bases and J by 1 base, with 10 bases between. The CDR3 DNA follows: TGCGCCAGCAGCTTTGGGTTGGCATCCTACGAGCAGTACTTC. This encodes CASSFGLASYEQYF.

The genes are TRBV27 and TRBJ2-2; D remains ambiguous. The V gene's germline CDR1 is MNHEY and CDR2 SMNVEV (reference sequence). Trimming cost V 3 bases and J 3 bases, with 8 bases left between them. The length of the CDR3 is 14 residues. CDR3 in amino acids: CASSFQDHTGELFF. As DNA, the CDR3 is TGTGCCAGCAGTTTCCAGGACCACACCGGGGAGCTGTTTTTT.

This chain links TRBV7-9 with TRBJ2-2; D is uncertain. V was pared by 3 bases and J by 4 bases, with 12 bases between. Germline CDR1 is SEHNR and CDR2 is FQNEAQ (reference sequence). The CDR3 extends over 15 amino acids. The CDR3: CASSFSRSVTGELFF. CDR3 coding DNA: TGTGCCAGCAGCTTCTCCCGGTCTGTCACCGGGGAGCTGTTTTTT.

This sequence joins TRBV5-4 and TRBJ2-7; the match to TRBD1 covers 7 bases. CDR3 length: 14 amino acids. Germline V gene sequence: CDR1 SGHNT, CDR2 YYREEE (reference sequence). V shed 3 bases and J 1 base; nucleotides not matched to a gene: 4. CDR3 sequence reads: CASSSGQTSYEQYF. The CDR3 DNA reads as TGTGCCAGCAGCTCGGGACAGACGTCCTACGAGCAGTACTTC.

This rearrangement joins TRBV7-8 to TRBJ2-5; D gene unclear. The CDR3 spans 14 residues. V lost 5 bases and J lost 0, with 10 bases in between. The germline CDR1 and CDR2 sequences are SGHVS and FQNEAQ. The CDR3 loop is CASSRVDYQETQYF. DNA for the CDR3: TGTGCCAGCAGCCGGGTGGATTACCAAGAGACCCAGTACTTC.

The genes are TRBV5-6 and TRBJ1-1, with TRBD1 matching over 7 bases. The CDR3 consists of 15 residues. V shed 0 bases and J 6 bases; nucleotides not matched to a gene: 8. Germline CDR1 and CDR2: SGHDT and YYEEEE. The CDR3 DNA follows: TGTGCCAGCAGCTTGGAGTCAGGGGGGCGACCTGAAGCTTTCTTT. It yields the protein CASSLESGGRPEAFF.

There are a few counts of this clone. The same CDR3 arises from other DNA sequences in this sample as well. The rearrangement links TRBV6-5 to TRBJ1-5; D is unresolved. Germline CDR1 is MNHEY and CDR2 is SVGAGI. The CDR3 extends over 13 amino acids. The germline V and J ends were trimmed by 3 bases and 1 base, with 4 bases remaining between them. CDR3 in amino acids: CASSYGSNQPQHF. CDR3 nucleotide sequence: TGTGCCAGCAGTTATGGAAGCAATCAGCCCCAGCATTTT.

This chain uses TRBV27 with TRBJ2-1; TRBD2 matches at 8 bases. Germline V CDR1 and CDR2: MNHEY, SMNVEV (reference sequence). The V segment lost 5 bases and the J segment 0 bases; nucleotides outside the gene matches: 12. This CDR3 is built from 18 residues. Written as DNA, the CDR3 is TGTGCCAGCAGTAAACTAGCGGACGTCCCGAGCTCCTACAATGAGCAGTTCTTC. The encoded protein is CASSKLADVPSSYNEQFF.

J is TRBJ2-1 and V is TRBV7-2, with 10 bases aligning to TRBD2. CDR1 and CDR2 (germline): SGHTA, FQGNSA. The CDR3 contains 17 residues. V lost 1 base and J lost 6; bases outside the gene matches: 9. In nucleotides, the CDR3 is TGTGCCAGCAGCTTAGAATACAGCGGGAGGGCCTCCAATGAGCAGTTCTTC. It yields the protein CASSLEYSGRASNEQFF.